Each of the 6 T cell receptor beta chains below was sequenced from the same sample in a study of blood T cell repertoires in COVID-19. Assay used: immunoSEQ multiplex PCR; TCRdb lists only in-frame clones, some missing. This table holds about 98,000 clones, 86% found once. Sequencing was carried out using peripheral blood. These receptors all come from a man aged 45 to 65 with acute or convalescent COVID-19.

The chain joins TRBV10-1 to TRBJ2-2, with a weak D call TRBD2 (5 bases). CDR3 size: 13 residues. CDR1 and CDR2 from the germline V gene are WNHNN and SYGVQD (reference sequence). Trimming took 2 bases from V and 6 from J, leaving 7 bases between them. CDR3 residues: CASSERTPGELFF. The CDR3 bases are TGCGCCAGCAGTGAGCGGACTCCCGGGGAGCTGTTTTTT.

The gene calls are TRBV11-2 and TRBJ2-5; 10 bases align to TRBD2. Germline-derived CDR1 and CDR2 are SGHAT and FQNNGV. CDR3 length: 16 amino acids. J lost 4 bases, V lost 3 bases, and 8 bases had no gene match. CDR3 DNA: TGTGCCAGCAGCTTTGGAGCGGGAGGGCCAATAGAGACCCAGTACTTC. Translation gives CASSFGAGGPIETQYF.

The gene calls are TRBV7-2 and TRBJ2-1; TRBD2 might be the D (7 bases). The CDR3 has 16 residues. CDR1 SGHTA and CDR2 FQGNSA come from the germline V gene. V lost 5 bases and J 3 bases, leaving 17 bases between the germline ends. The CDR3 sequence is CASSEEGGVIYNEQFF. In DNA form, the CDR3 reads TGTGCCAGCAGCGAAGAGGGGGGGGTCATCTACAATGAGCAGTTCTTC.

CDR3 loop: CASSRTLGETQYF. The CDR3 nucleotides are TGTGCCAGCTCACGAACCCTCGGAGAGACCCAGTACTTC. V and J are TRBV18 and TRBJ2-5, with D uncertain. The CDR3 sequence is 13 residues long. Per germline, CDR1 KGHSH and CDR2 LQKENI. Trimming took off 4 bases at V and 4 bases at J, with 10 bases between the two ends.

Only one count was recorded for this clone. The chain carries TRBV30 and TRBJ1-1; D remains ambiguous. V lost 6 bases and J lost 2, with 7 bases in between. The germline V gene has CDR1 GTSNPN and CDR2 SVGIG (reference sequence). The CDR3 runs 11 residues. In DNA, the CDR3 is TGTGCCTGTGACTCCAACACTGAAGCTTTCTTT. As protein: CACDSNTEAFF.

This clone was counted a single time. The chain employs TRBV7-8 and TRBJ1-1, with D perhaps TRBD1 (6 bases). CDR1 is SGHVS, CDR2 FQNEAQ, per germline. The CDR3 loop spans 15 amino acids. V was trimmed by 4 bases and J by 1 base, leaving 13 bases between them. CDR3 amino acids: CASSYLQGRNTEAFF. The CDR3 DNA follows: TGTGCCAGCAGCTACCTACAGGGTAGGAACACTGAAGCTTTCTTT.